A selection of T cell receptor beta chains follows, all from one sample in a study of human T cells and chemical hapten exposure. TCRdb passed the RACE reads through MiXCR, listing each CDR3 protein once. The sample has under 90,000 distinct CDR3 sequences, 8% to 10% seen once. Here the sequenced sample was whole blood, taken in connection with sensitization to the hapten diphenylcyclopropenone (DPC). These receptors came from a woman in her thirties or forties with alopecia areata. Some clones in this sample may be carry-over from other donors' samples. The CDR3 runs from the conserved cysteine through the conserved F or W. D genes are given only for firm matches. The size field is filled for only some rows; it gives once, few, many or a size class.

TRBJ1-1	.	many	TRBV3-1	TGTGCCAGCAGCCAAGGTCATCTCGGCACTGAAGCTTTCTTT	CASSQGHLGTEAFF
TRBJ2-7	.	.	TRBV4-3	TGCGCCAGCAGCCAAGAAGGGACGGCCTCCTACGAGCAGTACTTC	CASSQEGTASYEQYF
TRBJ1-1	.	few	TRBV6-2/TRBV6-3	TGTGCCAGCAGTTCGGACCTGAACACTGAAGCTTTCTTT	CASSSDLNTEAFF
TRBJ2-4	.	few	TRBV18	TGTGCCAGCTCACCGATGGAACTCCTAAAAAACATTCAGTACTTC	CASSPMELLKNIQYF
TRBJ2-5	.	.	TRBV5-4	TGTGCCAGCAGCCAGACATCTGTCTACCAAGAGACCCAGTACTTC	CASSQTSVYQETQYF
TRBJ2-2	.	few	TRBV7-3	TGTGCCAGCAGCCGTTCGGCTGGGGTGAACACCGGGGAGCTGTTTTTT	CASSRSAGVNTGELFF
TRBJ1-2	.	many	TRBV20-1	TGCAGTGCTAGAGAGGCAGCGAAGATAGACTATGGCTACACCTTC	CSAREAAKIDYGYTF
TRBJ2-2	.	few	TRBV2	TGTGCCAGCAGTGTGTCAGGGATGAACACCGGGGAGCTGTTTTTT	CASSVSGMNTGELFF
TRBJ2-1	.	few	TRBV29-1	TGCAGCGTTGTACCAGGGGGGCCGTTTGAGCAGTTCTTC	CSVVPGGPFEQFF
TRBJ1-1	TRBD1	few	TRBV7-6	TGTGCCAGCCAGCAGGGGGAAAAAGCTTTCTTT	CASQQGEKAFF
TRBJ2-1	.	many	TRBV12-3/TRBV12-4	TGTGCCAGCACCGGGGGGCAGAGCTCCTACAATGAGCAGTTCTTC	CASTGGQSSYNEQFF
TRBJ2-1	TRBD1	many	TRBV19	TGTGCCAGTAGTCGAACGGGACAGATCTACAATGAGCAGTTCTTC	CASSRTGQIYNEQFF
TRBJ2-7	.	many	TRBV10-3	TGTGCCATCAGTGAAGTCTCCTACGAGCAGTACTTC	CAISEVSYEQYF
TRBJ1-6	TRBD1	.	TRBV7-8	TGTGCCAGCAGCCTGGCGATACAGGGGGCAGGTTCACCCCTCCACTTT	CASSLAIQGAGSPLHF
TRBJ2-7	.	.	TRBV7-6	TGTGCCAGCAGCTCTTACCGGGGCCCTTCCTACGAGCAGTACTTC	CASSSYRGPSYEQYF
TRBJ2-5	TRBD2	.	TRBV4-2	TGTGCCAGCAGCCCGACTAGCGTTTATCAAGAGACCCAGTACTTC	CASSPTSVYQETQYF